The 13 T cell receptor beta chains listed next were all sequenced from one sample in a study of CD8 T cells in Susac syndrome. RNA amounts of about 0.45 to 1 ug underwent reverse transcription with random hexamers. Each CDR3 protein gets one entry after TCRdb re-called the immunoSEQ multiplex PCR reads with MiXCR. This sample has approximately 120,000 distinct CDR3 sequences, with over 85% found just once. The sample comprised CD8+ T cells from PBMCs. The source is a human donor with multiple sclerosis.

The rearrangement links TRBV29-1 to TRBJ1-2; D ambiguous. This CDR3 spans 12 amino acids. Germline V lookup: CDR1 SQVTM, CDR2 ANQGSEA. Trimming stripped 6 bases from V and 8 bases from J, with 16 bases between. CDR3 in amino acids: CSVNLGVGGYTF. CDR3 DNA: TGCAGCGTGAACCTAGGTGTGGGAGGCTACACCTTC.

The rearrangement links TRBV12-3 or TRBV12-4 to TRBJ2-1, with D perhaps matching TRBD1 (6 bases). V was clipped by 2 bases and J by 5 bases, with 16 bases between them. The CDR3 spans 16 residues. CDR3 protein: CASSLWGHGEDNEQFF. The CDR3 DNA reads TGTGCCAGCAGTTTATGGGGACATGGAGAAGACAATGAGCAGTTCTTC.

The gene calls are TRBV4-1 and TRBJ2-2, with a weak D call TRBD2 (6 bases). The CDR3 has 17 amino acids. Trimming left V 4 bases short and J 5 bases short, with 20 bases between. From germline, CDR1 is MGHRA and CDR2 YSYEKL. The CDR3 here is CASSLLYGREETGELFF. CDR3 nucleotides: TGCGCCAGCAGCCTACTTTATGGCAGGGAGGAGACCGGGGAGCTGTTTTTT.

The rearrangement uses TRBV25-1 and TRBJ1-6; D remains ambiguous. This CDR3 spans 12 amino acids. Germline assignment: CDR1 MGHDK and CDR2 SYGVNS. The ends were cut back, 6 bases at V and 9 bases at J, with 9 bases in the middle. The CDR3 DNA follows: TGTGCCAGCAGCGAAGGTAGTTCACCCCTCCACTTT. Its translation: CASSEGSSPLHF.

J is TRBJ1-3 and V is TRBV7-8; tentative D call: TRBD1 (6 bases). The length of the CDR3 is 16 residues. Trimming removed 0 bases at V and 0 bases at J, with 9 bases between. The germline V gene has CDR1 SGHVS and CDR2 FQNEAQ. CDR3 in amino acids: CASSLARDTSGNTIYF. The CDR3 DNA reads as TGTGCCAGCAGCTTAGCGCGGGACACCTCTGGAAACACCATATATTTT.

Concerning this clonotype: The limits of the CDR3 on the DNA are not certain, so only TCRdb's listed CDR3 is given. The chain recombines TRBV6-6 with TRBJ2-3; the listed D gene, TRBD1, was not tested against the DNA. The germline V gene has CDR1 MNHNY and CDR2 SVGAGI (reference sequence). The CDR3 is 15 amino acids long, termini counted. CDR3 in amino acids: CASFGPGYSTDTQYF.

This chain connects TRBV28 to TRBJ1-6; D is possibly TRBD1 (6 bases). V was shortened by 8 bases and J by 0 bases, with 17 bases between the two germline ends. Germline values: CDR1 MDHEN, CDR2 SYDVKM. The CDR3 covers 17 residues. CDR3 in amino acids: CASQPGHTSSYNSPLHF. DNA for the CDR3: TGTGCCAGCCAACCGGGACATACGAGCTCCTATAATTCACCCCTCCACTTT.

This rearrangement joins TRBV7-8 to TRBJ2-6, with TRBD1 as a possible D gene (6 bases). CDR3 length: 18 amino acids. The germline V and J ends were trimmed by 1 base and 2 bases, with 15 bases remaining between them. CDR1 SGHVS and CDR2 FQNEAQ come from the germline V gene. The CDR3 protein is CASSLDSVQGPGANVLTF. CDR3 DNA: TGTGCCAGCAGCTTAGACTCCGTCCAGGGGCCTGGGGCCAACGTCCTGACTTTC.

This chain links TRBV3-1 with TRBJ1-1; TRBD1 agrees at 8 bases. The CDR3 has 12 amino acids. Germline V gene data show CDR1 as LGHDT and CDR2 as YNNKEL (reference sequence). The V segment lost 10 bases and the J segment 1 base; nucleotides outside the gene matches: 2. DNA for the CDR3: TGTGCCACACAGGGGGAGAACACTGAAGCTTTCTTT. Its protein is CATQGENTEAFF.

CDR3 residues: CSARDRGRSGGNEQFF. CDR3 bases: TGCAGTGCTAGAGATCGAGGGCGCTCCGGGGGCAATGAGCAGTTCTTC. The chain carries TRBV20-1 and TRBJ2-1, with a weak D call TRBD2 (6 bases). This CDR3 contains 16 residues. Germline V lookup: CDR1 DFQATT, CDR2 SNEGSKA (reference sequence). V was clipped by 0 bases and J by 6 bases, with 18 bases between them.

J is TRBJ2-5 and V is TRBV5-1, with D possibly being TRBD1 (5 bases). The germline V and J ends were trimmed by 0 bases and 3 bases, with 12 bases remaining between them. Per germline, CDR1 SGHRS and CDR2 YFSETQ. The CDR3 consists of 15 residues. CDR3 region: CASSLESGRKETQYF. CDR3 DNA sequence: TGCGCCAGCAGCTTGGAGTCAGGGCGTAAAGAGACCCAGTACTTC.

The CDR3 nucleotides read TGTGCCTGGAGTGGGGGGTCGAACACTGAAGCTTTCTTT. Protein sequence: CAWSGGSNTEAFF. The chain recombines TRBV30 with TRBJ1-1; a possible D gene is TRBD1 (5 bases). Germline CDR1 and CDR2: GTSNPN and SVGIG (reference sequence). This CDR3 has 13 residues. V lost 1 base and J lost 1, with 7 bases in between.

The genes are TRBV4-1 and TRBJ2-2; no definite D call. The germline gives CDR1 MGHRA, CDR2 YSYEKL. Trimming removed 6 bases from V and 0 bases from J, with 20 bases in between. This CDR3 has 18 amino acids. The DNA of the CDR3 is TGCGCCAGCAGTCCCGACGGTGGCAGCTTCGCGAACACCGGGGAGCTGTTTTTT. Protein sequence: CASSPDGGSFANTGELFF.